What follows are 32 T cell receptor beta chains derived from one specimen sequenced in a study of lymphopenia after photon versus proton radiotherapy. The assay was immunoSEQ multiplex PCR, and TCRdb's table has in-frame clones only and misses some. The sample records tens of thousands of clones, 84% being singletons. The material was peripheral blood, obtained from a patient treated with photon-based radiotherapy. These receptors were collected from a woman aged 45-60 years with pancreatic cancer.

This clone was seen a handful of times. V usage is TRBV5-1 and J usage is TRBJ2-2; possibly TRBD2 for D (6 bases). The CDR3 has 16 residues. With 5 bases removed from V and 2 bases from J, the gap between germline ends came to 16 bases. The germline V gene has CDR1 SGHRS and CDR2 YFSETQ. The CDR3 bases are TGCGCCAGCAGGGGAGGTCGGACGGGAAACACCGGGGAGCTGTTTTTT. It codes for CASRGGRTGNTGELFF. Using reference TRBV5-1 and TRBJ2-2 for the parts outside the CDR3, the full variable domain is KAGVTQTPRYLIKTRGQQVTLSCSPISGHRSVSWYQQTPGQGLQFLFEYFSETQRNKGNFPGRFSGRQFSNSRSEMNVSTLELGDSALYLCASRGGRTGNTGELFFGEGSRLTVL.

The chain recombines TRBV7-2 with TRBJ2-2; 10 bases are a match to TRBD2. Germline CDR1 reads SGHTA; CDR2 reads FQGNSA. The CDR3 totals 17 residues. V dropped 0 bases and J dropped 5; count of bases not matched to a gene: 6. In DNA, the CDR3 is TGTGCCAGCAGCTTAGCAAGCGGGAGGGCCGGTACCGGGGAGCTGTTTTTT. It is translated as CASSLASGRAGTGELFF.

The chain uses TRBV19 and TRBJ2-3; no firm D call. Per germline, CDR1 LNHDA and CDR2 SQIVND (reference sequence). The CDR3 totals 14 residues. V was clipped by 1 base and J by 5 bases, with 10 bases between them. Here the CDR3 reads CASSIARMGDTQYF. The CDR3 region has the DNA TGTGCCAGTAGTATAGCACGAATGGGAGATACGCAGTATTTT.

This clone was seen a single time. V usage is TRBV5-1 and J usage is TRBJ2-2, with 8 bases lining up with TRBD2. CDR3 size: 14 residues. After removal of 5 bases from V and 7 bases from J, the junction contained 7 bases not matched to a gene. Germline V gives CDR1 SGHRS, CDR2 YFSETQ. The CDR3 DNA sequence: TGCGCCAGCAGGCCCTGGACTAGCTACGGGGAGCTGTTTTTT. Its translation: CASRPWTSYGELFF.

CDR3 sequence: CSVVNQEVNYGYTF. Written as DNA, the CDR3 is TGCAGCGTTGTCAACCAGGAGGTCAACTATGGCTACACCTTC. The chain links TRBV29-1 to TRBJ1-2, with unresolved D. Trimming took off 4 bases at V and 2 bases at J, with 14 bases between the two ends. The CDR3 is 14 residues long. Germline V gene data show CDR1 as SQVTM and CDR2 as ANQGSEA.

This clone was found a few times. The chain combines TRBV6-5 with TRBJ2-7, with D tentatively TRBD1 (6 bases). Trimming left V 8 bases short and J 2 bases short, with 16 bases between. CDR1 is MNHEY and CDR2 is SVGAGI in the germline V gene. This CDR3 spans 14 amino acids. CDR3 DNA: TGTGCCAGCGCTACAGGGAGAACCACCTACGAGCAGTACTTC. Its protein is CASATGRTTYEQYF.

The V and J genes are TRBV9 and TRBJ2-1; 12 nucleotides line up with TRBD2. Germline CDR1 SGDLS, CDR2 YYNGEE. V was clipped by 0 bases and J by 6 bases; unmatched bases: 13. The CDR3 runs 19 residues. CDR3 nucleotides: TGTGCCAGCAGCGTAGGTCCCCTGGGGCTAGCGGGAGGGCCCAATGAGCAGTTCTTC. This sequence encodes CASSVGPLGLAGGPNEQFF.

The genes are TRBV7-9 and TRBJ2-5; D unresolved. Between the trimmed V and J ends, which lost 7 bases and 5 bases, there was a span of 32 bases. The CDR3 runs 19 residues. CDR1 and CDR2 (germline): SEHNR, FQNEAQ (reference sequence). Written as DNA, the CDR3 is TGTGCCAGCACACCTTTTCCTACCGCGAGTTCAGATCCTAGGGAGACCCAGTACTTC. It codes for CASTPFPTASSDPRETQYF.

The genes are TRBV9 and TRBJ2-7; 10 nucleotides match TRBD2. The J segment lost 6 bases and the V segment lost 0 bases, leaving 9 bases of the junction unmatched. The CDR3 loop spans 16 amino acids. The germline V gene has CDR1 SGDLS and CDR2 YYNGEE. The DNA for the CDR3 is TGTGCCAGCAGCGTAGCGGAGCGAGCGGGAGGGTTCGAGCAGTACTTC. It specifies CASSVAERAGGFEQYF.

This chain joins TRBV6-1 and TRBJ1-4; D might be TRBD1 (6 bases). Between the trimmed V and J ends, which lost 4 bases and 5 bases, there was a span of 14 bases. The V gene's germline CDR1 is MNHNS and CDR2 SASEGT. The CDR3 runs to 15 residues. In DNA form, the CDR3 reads TGTGCCAGCAGTGTCTACAGGGCTGACAATGAAAAACTGTTTTTT. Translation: CASSVYRADNEKLFF.

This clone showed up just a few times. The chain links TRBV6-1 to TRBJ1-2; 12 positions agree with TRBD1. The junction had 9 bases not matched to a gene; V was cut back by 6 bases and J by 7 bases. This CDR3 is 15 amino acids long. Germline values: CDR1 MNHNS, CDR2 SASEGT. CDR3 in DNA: TGTGCCAGCAGCCGGAAGGGACAGGGGGCGAGTGGCTACACCTTC. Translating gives CASSRKGQGASGYTF.

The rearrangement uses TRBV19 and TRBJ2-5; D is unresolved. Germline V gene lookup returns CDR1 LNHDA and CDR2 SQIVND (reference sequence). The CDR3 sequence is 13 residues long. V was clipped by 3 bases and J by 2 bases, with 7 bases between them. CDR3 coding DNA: TGTGCCAGTAGTATTTCCCCGCAAGAGACCCAGTACTTC. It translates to CASSISPQETQYF.

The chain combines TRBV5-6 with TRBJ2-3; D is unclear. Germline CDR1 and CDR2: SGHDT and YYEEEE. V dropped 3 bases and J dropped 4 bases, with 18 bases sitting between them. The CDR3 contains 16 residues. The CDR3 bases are TGTGCCAGCAGCTCAATTCGACCCCCCCGGGCAGATACGCAGTATTTT. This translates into CASSSIRPPRADTQYF.

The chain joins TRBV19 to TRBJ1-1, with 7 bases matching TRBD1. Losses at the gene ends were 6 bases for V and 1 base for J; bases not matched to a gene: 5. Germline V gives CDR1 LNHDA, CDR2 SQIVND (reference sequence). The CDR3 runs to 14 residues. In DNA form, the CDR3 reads TGTGCCAGTAGGGTGGGACAGCAGAACACTGAAGCTTTCTTT. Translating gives CASRVGQQNTEAFF.

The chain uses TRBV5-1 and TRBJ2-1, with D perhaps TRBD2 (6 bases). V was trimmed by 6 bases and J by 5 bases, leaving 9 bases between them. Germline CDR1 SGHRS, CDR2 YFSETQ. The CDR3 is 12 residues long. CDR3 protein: CASNIADNEQFF. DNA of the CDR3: TGCGCCAGCAACATAGCGGACAATGAGCAGTTCTTC. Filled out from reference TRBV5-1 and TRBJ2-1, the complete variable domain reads KAGVTQTPRYLIKTRGQQVTLSCSPISGHRSVSWYQQTPGQGLQFLFEYFSETQRNKGNFPGRFSGRQFSNSRSEMNVSTLELGDSALYLCASNIADNEQFFGPGTRLTVL.

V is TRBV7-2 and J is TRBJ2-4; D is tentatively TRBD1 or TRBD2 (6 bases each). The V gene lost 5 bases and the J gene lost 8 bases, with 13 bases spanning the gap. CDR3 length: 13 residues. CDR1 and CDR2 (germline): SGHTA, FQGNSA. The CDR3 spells CASSLRGGDIQYF. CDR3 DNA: TGTGCCAGCAGCCTCAGGGGCGGGGACATTCAGTACTTC.

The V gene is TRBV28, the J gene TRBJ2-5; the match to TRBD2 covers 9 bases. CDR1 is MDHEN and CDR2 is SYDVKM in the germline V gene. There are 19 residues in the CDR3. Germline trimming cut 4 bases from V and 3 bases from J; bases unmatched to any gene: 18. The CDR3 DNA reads TGTGCCAGCAGTTCCCACGTGGGTTCACGAGCGGGAGGAAAAGAGACCCAGTACTTC. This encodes CASSSHVGSRAGGKETQYF.

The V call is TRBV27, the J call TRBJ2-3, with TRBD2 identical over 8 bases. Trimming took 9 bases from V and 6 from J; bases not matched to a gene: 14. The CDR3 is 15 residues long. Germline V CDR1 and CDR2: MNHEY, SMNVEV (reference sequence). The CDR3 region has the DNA TGTGCCAGTTTGTGCGAGCGGGAGCGGGTGGATACGCAGTATTTT. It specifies CASLCERERVDTQYF.

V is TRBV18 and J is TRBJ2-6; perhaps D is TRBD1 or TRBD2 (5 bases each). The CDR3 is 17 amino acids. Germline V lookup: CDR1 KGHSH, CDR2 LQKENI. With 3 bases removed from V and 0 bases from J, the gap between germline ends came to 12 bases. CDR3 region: CASSPRGPSSGANVLTF. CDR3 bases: TGTGCCAGCTCACCCCGGGGACCGAGCTCTGGGGCCAACGTCCTGACTTTC.

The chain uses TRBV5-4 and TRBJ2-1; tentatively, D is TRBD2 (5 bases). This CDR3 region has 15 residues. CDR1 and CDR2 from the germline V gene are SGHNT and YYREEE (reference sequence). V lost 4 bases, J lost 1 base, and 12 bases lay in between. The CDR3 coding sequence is TGTGCCAGCAGCCCGGAGCGGAATTCCTACAATGAGCAGTTCTTC. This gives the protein CASSPERNSYNEQFF. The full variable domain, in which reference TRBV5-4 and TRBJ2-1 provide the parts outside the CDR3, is ETGVTQSPTHLIKTRGQQVTLRCSSQSGHNTVSWYQQALGQGPQFIFQYYREEENGRGNFPPRFSGLQFPNYSSELNVNALELDDSALYLCASSPERNSYNEQFFGPGTRLTVL.

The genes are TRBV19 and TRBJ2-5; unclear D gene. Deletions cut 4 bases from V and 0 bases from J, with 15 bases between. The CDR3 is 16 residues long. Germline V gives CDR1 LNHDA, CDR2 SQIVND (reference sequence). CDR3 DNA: TGTGCCAGTAGTACGCCCTTCGGCCCGTACCAAGAGACCCAGTACTTC. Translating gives CASSTPFGPYQETQYF.

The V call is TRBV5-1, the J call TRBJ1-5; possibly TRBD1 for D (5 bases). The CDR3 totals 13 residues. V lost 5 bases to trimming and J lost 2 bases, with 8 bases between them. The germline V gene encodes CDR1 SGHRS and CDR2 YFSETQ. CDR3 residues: CASSEQGNQPQHF. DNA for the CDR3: TGCGCCAGCAGTGAACAGGGCAATCAGCCCCAGCATTTT.

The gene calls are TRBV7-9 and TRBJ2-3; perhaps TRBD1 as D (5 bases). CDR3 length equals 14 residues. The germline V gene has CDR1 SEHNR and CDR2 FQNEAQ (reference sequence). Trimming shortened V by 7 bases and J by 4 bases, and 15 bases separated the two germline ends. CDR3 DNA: TGTGCCAGCACTCCCGGGCAGGGCGCAGATACGCAGTATTTT. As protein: CASTPGQGADTQYF.

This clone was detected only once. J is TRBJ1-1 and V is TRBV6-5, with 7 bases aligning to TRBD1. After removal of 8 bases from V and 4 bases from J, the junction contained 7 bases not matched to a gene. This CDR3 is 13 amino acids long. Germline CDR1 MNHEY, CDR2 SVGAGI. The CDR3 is CASFRGSATEAFF. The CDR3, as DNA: TGTGCCAGCTTCAGGGGGAGCGCCACTGAAGCTTTCTTT.

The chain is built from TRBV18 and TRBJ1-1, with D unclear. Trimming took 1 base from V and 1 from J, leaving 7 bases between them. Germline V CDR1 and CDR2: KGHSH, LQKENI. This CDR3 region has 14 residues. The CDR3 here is CASSPQLQNTEAFF. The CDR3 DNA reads TGTGCCAGCTCACCACAGCTTCAGAACACTGAAGCTTTCTTT.

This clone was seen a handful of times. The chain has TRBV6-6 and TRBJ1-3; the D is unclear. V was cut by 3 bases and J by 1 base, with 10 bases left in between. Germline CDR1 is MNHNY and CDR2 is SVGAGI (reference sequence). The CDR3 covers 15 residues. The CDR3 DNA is TGTGCCAGCAGTTATCCCGGGGATTCTGGAAACACCATATATTTT. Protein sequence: CASSYPGDSGNTIYF.

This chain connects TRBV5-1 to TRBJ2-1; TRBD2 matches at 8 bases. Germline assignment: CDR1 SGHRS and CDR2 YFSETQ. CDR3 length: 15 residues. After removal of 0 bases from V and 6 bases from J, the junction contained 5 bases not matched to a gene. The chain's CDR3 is CASSLAGTRANEQFF. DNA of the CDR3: TGCGCCAGCAGCTTGGCCGGGACTAGGGCCAATGAGCAGTTCTTC. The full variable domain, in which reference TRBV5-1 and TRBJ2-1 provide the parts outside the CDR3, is KAGVTQTPRYLIKTRGQQVTLSCSPISGHRSVSWYQQTPGQGLQFLFEYFSETQRNKGNFPGRFSGRQFSNSRSEMNVSTLELGDSALYLCASSLAGTRANEQFFGPGTRLTVL.

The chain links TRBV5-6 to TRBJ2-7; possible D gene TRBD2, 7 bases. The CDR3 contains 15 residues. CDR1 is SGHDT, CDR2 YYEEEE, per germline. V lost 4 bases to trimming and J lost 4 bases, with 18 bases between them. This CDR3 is CASSVIREGGYEQYF. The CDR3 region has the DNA TGTGCCAGCAGCGTAATCAGGGAGGGGGGATACGAGCAGTACTTC.

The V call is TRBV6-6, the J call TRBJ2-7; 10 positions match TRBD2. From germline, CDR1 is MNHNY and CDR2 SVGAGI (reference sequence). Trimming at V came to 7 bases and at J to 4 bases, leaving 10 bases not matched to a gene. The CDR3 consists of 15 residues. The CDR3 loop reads CASTQTSGKGYEQYF. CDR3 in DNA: TGTGCCAGCACCCAAACTAGCGGGAAAGGGTACGAGCAGTACTTC.

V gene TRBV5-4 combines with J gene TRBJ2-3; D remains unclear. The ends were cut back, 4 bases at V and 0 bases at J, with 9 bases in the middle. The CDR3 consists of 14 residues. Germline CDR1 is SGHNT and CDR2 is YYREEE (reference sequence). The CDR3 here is CASSLEGSTDTQYF. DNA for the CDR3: TGTGCCAGCAGCCTGGAAGGTAGCACAGATACGCAGTATTTT.

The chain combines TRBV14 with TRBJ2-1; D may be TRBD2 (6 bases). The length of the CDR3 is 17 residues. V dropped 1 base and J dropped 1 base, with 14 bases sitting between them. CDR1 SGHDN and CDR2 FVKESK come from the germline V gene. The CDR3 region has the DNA TGTGCCAGCAGCCAAGTTCCCTTTAGCGGATCCTACAATGAGCAGTTCTTC. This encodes CASSQVPFSGSYNEQFF.

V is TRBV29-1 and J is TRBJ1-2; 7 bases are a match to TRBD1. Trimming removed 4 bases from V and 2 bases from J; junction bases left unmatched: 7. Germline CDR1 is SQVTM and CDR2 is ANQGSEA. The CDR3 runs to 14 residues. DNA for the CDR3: TGCAGCGTTGTACGTACAGGGGAGAACTATGGCTACACCTTC. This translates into CSVVRTGENYGYTF.